This T cell receptor beta chain was captured in a study of T-cell reconstitution after alpha-beta-depleted transplantation in children. Regarding the study as a whole: When one year had passed after transplant, most T-cell counts and diversity came from newly produced T cells.

For this clonotype: Its target is not known.

Using unique molecular identifiers, the investigators prepared the TCRbeta library. TCRdb recomputed calls from the PCR reads with MiXCR, one row per CDR3 protein. The sample has a few hundred thousand distinct CDR3 sequences, approximately 41% seen once. The CDR3 extends over 13 amino acids. V was shortened by 3 bases and J by 5 bases, with 11 bases between the two germline ends. This sequence was found in a girl between 2 and 10 years old with aplastic anemia, due to receive a stem cell transplant. This chain joins TRBV12-3 or TRBV12-4 and TRBJ2-7; D is uncertain. The sample was PBMCs, taken before TCRalphabeta/CD19-depleted stem cell transplant. The DNA for the CDR3 is TGTGCCAGCAGTTTGAGCGCCTGGGACGAGCAGTACTTC. As protein: CASSLSAWDEQYF.